Below, 11 T cell receptor beta chains from the same sample are listed, as sequenced in a study of cytomegalovirus exposure and HLA in healthy donors. Produced via immunoSEQ multiplex PCR; TCRdb's table is partial and in-frame only. The sample carries around 150,000 clones, 70% to 90% recorded once. Sequenced sample: PBMCs. All receptors come from a young man in good health and CMV-seronegative.

V and J are TRBV30 and TRBJ1-1; 7 bases line up with TRBD1. CDR3 size: 14 residues. Germline values: CDR1 GTSNPN, CDR2 SVGIG (reference sequence). J lost 2 bases, V lost 0 bases, and 3 bases had no gene match. CDR3 nucleotide sequence: TGTGCCTGGAGTGTCTACAGGGGAAACACTGAAGCTTTCTTT. Protein product: CAWSVYRGNTEAFF.

This chain joins TRBV5-1 and TRBJ1-5; tentatively, D is TRBD1 (6 bases). CDR1 SGHRS and CDR2 YFSETQ come from the germline V gene. V was clipped by 0 bases and J by 6 bases, with 13 bases between them. The CDR3 covers 15 residues. The CDR3 region is CASSLETGSSQPQHF. The CDR3 coding sequence is TGCGCCAGCAGCTTGGAGACAGGATCGAGTCAGCCCCAGCATTTT.

The chain recombines TRBV2 with TRBJ2-5; 8 positions match TRBD1. J was trimmed by 5 bases and V by 7 bases; bases with no gene match: 9. Germline lookup yields CDR1 SNHLY and CDR2 FYNNEI. This CDR3 is built from 14 residues. CDR3 sequence reads: CASMVQGAGETQYF. CDR3 DNA sequence: TGTGCCAGCATGGTCCAGGGGGCAGGGGAGACCCAGTACTTC.

The rearrangement uses TRBV28 and TRBJ1-1; TRBD1 might be the D (6 bases). This CDR3 has 14 amino acids. Germline-derived CDR1 and CDR2 are MDHEN and SYDVKM. V lost 4 bases, J lost 1 base, and 10 bases lay in between. In DNA, the CDR3 is TGTGCCAGCAGTTGGAGGGGGGGGAACACTGAAGCTTTCTTT. This encodes CASSWRGGNTEAFF.

The chain uses TRBV4-1 and TRBJ2-2, with a weak D call TRBD1 (5 bases). In germline, CDR1 is MGHRA, CDR2 YSYEKL. The CDR3 extends over 14 amino acids. V dropped 0 bases and J dropped 6 bases, with 8 bases sitting between them. CDR3 in DNA: TGCGCCAGCAGCCAAGATTCAGGGTCCGGGGAGCTGTTTTTT. This encodes CASSQDSGSGELFF.

The chain recombines TRBV5-1 with TRBJ2-5; possible D gene TRBD2, 6 bases. CDR3 length equals 15 residues. Germline loops: CDR1 SGHRS, CDR2 YFSETQ. Trimming took off 2 bases at V and 5 bases at J, with 16 bases between the two ends. This chain's CDR3 is CASSFGTGEGETQYF. The CDR3 DNA is TGCGCCAGCAGCTTCGGGACGGGGGAAGGTGAGACCCAGTACTTC.

The CDR3 sequence is CASSYVAGGTNTEAFF. In nucleotides, the CDR3 is TGTGCCAGCAGCTATGTCGCAGGGGGAACGAACACTGAAGCTTTCTTT. The gene calls are TRBV28 and TRBJ1-1; 7 bases are a match to TRBD1. This CDR3 contains 16 residues. V dropped 6 bases and J dropped 1; count of bases not matched to a gene: 11. The germline gives CDR1 MDHEN, CDR2 SYDVKM.

V usage is TRBV28 and J usage is TRBJ2-5, with D perhaps matching TRBD2 (7 bases). Trimming removed 5 bases from V and 3 bases from J, with 16 bases in between. In germline, CDR1 is MDHEN, CDR2 SYDVKM. CDR3 length: 15 residues. CDR3 sequence: CASSLGGGGKETQYF. Here the CDR3 DNA reads TGTGCCAGCAGTCTAGGCGGGGGCGGCAAAGAGACCCAGTACTTC.

This chain connects TRBV6-1 to TRBJ1-1; 8 nucleotides match TRBD1. This CDR3 is 15 amino acids long. Germline V gene lookup returns CDR1 MNHNS and CDR2 SASEGT. Germline trimming cut 1 base from V and 6 bases from J; bases unmatched to any gene: 7. The CDR3 is CASSEVRAQGAEAFF. CDR3 bases: TGTGCCAGCAGTGAAGTAAGAGCACAGGGGGCTGAAGCTTTCTTT.

V is TRBV5-1 and J is TRBJ2-7; TRBD1 matches 12 bases. The CDR3 consists of 17 residues. From germline, CDR1 is SGHRS and CDR2 YFSETQ. With 4 bases clipped from V and 5 bases from J, the junction kept 13 bases outside the gene matches. This CDR3 reads CASSQGQGASGDHEQYV. CDR3 nucleotides: TGCGCCAGCAGCCAGGGACAGGGGGCTAGCGGGGATCACGAGCAGTACGTC.

The chain combines TRBV19 with TRBJ1-4; D uncertain. The germline V gene encodes CDR1 LNHDA and CDR2 SQIVND (reference sequence). Trimming removed 2 bases at V and 8 bases at J, with 15 bases between. The CDR3 is 15 amino acids. This CDR3 reads CASSIKPDHGEKLFF. The CDR3 bases are TGTGCCAGTAGTATAAAGCCCGACCACGGGGAAAAACTGTTTTTT.